This T cell receptor (beta chain) was found in a study of shared clonotypes between healthy human individuals. About the study: A couple of women and three men aged 18 to 49 made up the donors. CD4 naive cells filled three plates per donor, CD4 memory three, CD8 naive two and CD8 memory one. Whole-study findings and limits: The study generally estimated greater richness for naive than memory subsets. Investigators expected sequencing depth to affect clonotype sharing among donors.

V lost 4 bases, J lost 6 bases, and 18 bases lay in between. Per germline, CDR1 SGHAT and CDR2 FQDESV (reference sequence). The CDR3 runs to 16 residues. Positively selected for CCR7, the CD45RO-negative cells used as naive CD8 cells excluded terminally differentiated effector memory CD45RA+ cells. As to this clone: Its specificity is not known.

Clones were sequenced by immunoSEQ multiplex PCR, and TCRdb holds only the in-frame ones, with some missing. Here the sample spans about 2 million clones, about 94% being singletons. This sequence joins TRBV11-1 and TRBJ1-4, with D tentatively TRBD1 (6 bases). Sequencing was performed on naive CD8+ T cells sorted from blood. This TCR was recovered from a man in his late teens or twenties in good health. CDR3: CASSSAAQGYHEKLFF. The DNA of the CDR3 is TGTGCCAGCAGCTCGGCGGCCCAGGGGTACCATGAAAAACTGTTTTTT.